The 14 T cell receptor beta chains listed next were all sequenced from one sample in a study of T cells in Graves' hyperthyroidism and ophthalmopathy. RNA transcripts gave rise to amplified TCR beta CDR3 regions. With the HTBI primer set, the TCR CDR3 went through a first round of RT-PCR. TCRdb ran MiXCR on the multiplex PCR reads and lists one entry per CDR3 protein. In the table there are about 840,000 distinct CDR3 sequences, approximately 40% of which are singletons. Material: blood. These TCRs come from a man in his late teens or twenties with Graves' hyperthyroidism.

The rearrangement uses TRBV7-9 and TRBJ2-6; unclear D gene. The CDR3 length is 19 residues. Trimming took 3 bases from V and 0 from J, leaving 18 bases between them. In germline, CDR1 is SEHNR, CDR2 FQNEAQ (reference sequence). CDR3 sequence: CASSFNAVIAGSGANVLTF. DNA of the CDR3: TGTGCCAGCAGCTTCAATGCAGTAATTGCAGGCTCTGGGGCCAACGTCCTGACTTTC.

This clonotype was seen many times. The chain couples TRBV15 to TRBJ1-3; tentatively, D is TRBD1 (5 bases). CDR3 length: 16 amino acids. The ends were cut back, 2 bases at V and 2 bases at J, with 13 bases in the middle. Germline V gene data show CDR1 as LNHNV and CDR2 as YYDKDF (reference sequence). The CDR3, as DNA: TGTGCCACCAGCAGATCCTCCGCGGGGCCTGGAAACACCATATATTTT. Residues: CATSRSSAGPGNTIYF.

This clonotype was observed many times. CDR3 in DNA: TGTGCCAGCAGTACATGGTACCATCAGCCCCAGCATTTT. This codes for CASSTWYHQPQHF. The chain employs TRBV2 and TRBJ1-5; D gene unclear. Trimming took 5 bases from V and 5 from J, leaving 10 bases between them. The CDR3 is 13 residues long. Germline V gene lookup returns CDR1 SNHLY and CDR2 FYNNEI.

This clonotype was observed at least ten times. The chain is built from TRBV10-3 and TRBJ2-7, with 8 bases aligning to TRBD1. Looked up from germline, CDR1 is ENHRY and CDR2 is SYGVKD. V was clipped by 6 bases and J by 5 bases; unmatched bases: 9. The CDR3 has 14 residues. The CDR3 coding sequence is TGTGCCATCAGAAGCGGACAGGGTAACGACGAGCAGTACTTC. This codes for CAIRSGQGNDEQYF.

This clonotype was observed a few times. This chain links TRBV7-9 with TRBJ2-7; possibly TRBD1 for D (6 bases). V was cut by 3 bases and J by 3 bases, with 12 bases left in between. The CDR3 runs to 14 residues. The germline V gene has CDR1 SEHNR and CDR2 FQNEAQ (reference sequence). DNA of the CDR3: TGTGCCAGCAGCTTGGACCAGGGGTTCTACGAGCAGTACTTC. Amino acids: CASSLDQGFYEQYF.

DNA for the CDR3: TGTGCCAGTAGTATAATTGGCGGGAGACGGGACGGGGAGCTGTTTTTT. Protein: CASSIIGGRRDGELFF. This chain links TRBV19 with TRBJ2-2, with 7 bases matching TRBD2. V shed 2 bases, J shed 7 bases, and the junction held 10 bases outside the gene matches. Germline CDR1 LNHDA, CDR2 SQIVND (reference sequence). The CDR3 covers 16 residues.

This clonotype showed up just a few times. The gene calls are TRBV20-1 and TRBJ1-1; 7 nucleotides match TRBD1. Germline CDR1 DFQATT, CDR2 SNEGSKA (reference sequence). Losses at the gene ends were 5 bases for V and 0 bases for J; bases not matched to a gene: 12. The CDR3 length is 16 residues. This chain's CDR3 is CSAPNDRVSVNTEAFF. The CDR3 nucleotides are TGCAGTGCTCCAAACGACAGGGTTTCGGTGAACACTGAAGCTTTCTTT.

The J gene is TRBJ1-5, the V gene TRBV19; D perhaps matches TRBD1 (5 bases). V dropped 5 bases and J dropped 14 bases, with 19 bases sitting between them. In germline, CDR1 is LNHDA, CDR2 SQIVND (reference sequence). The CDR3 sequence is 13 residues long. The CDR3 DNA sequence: TGTGCCAGTAGTTCCGCGGGGGGGGACTACGAGCATTTT. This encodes CASSSAGGDYEHF.

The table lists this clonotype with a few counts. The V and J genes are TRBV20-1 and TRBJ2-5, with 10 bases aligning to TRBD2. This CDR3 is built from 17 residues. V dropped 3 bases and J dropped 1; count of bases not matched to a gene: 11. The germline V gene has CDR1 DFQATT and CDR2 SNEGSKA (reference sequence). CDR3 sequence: CSASALAGAPSQETQYF. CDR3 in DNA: TGCAGTGCTAGTGCCCTAGCGGGAGCGCCGTCCCAAGAGACCCAGTACTTC.

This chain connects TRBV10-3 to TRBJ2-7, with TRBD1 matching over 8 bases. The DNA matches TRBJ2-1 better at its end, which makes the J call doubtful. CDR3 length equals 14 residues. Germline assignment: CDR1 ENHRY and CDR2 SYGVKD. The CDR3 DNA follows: TGTGCCATCAGCCCTACGACAGGGGTCAATGAGCAGTTCTTC. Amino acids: CAISPTTGVNEQFF.

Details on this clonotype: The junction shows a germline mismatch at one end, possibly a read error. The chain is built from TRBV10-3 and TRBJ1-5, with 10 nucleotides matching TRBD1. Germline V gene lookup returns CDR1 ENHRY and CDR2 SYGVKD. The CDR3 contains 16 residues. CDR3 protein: CASSYPGQGVEQPQHF. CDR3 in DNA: TGTGCCAGCAGTTACCCCGGACAGGGGGTGGAGCAGCCCCAGCATTTT.

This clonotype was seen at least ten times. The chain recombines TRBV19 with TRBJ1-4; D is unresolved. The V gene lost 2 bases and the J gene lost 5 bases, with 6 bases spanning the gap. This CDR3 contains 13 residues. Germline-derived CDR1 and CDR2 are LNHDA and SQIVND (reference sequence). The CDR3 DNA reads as TGTGCCAGTAGTATATTCGGGAATGAAAAACTGTTTTTT. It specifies CASSIFGNEKLFF.

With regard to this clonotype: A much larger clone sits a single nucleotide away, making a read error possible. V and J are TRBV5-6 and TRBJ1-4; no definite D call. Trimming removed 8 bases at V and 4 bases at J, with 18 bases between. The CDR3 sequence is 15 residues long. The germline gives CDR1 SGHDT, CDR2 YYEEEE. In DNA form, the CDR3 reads TGTGCCAGTAGTGCTCCCGGACCAAGTAATGAAAAACTGTTTTTT. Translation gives CASSAPGPSNEKLFF.

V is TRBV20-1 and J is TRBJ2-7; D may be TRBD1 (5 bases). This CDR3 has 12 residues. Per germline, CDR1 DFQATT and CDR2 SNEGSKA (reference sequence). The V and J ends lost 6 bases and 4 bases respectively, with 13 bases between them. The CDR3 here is CSARIPGYEQYF. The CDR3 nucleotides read TGCAGTGCCCGGATCCCAGGGTACGAGCAGTACTTC.